Listed below are T cell receptor beta chains from one sample, sequenced in a study of cytomegalovirus exposure and HLA in healthy donors. TCRdb keeps only in-frame clones here, not all; method: immunoSEQ multiplex PCR. This table holds about 120,000 clones, 88% found once. The source material was PBMCs. Receptors originate from a woman aged 18-29 years in good health and CMV-seropositive. The CDR3 runs from the conserved cysteine through the conserved F or W. A D gene is named only where the DNA matches it firmly. A row's size may be missing; if present it is once, few, many or a size class.

D | J | V | size | DNA | CDR3
- | TRBJ1-1 | TRBV6-1 | - | TGTGCCAGCAGTGAGATTTTCGAGGTTTTCACTGAAGCTTTCTTT | CASSEIFEVFTEAFF
TRBD1 | TRBJ1-3 | TRBV2 | once | TGTGCCAGCAGTGCGACAGGGGTACCCTCTGGAAACACCATATATTTT | CASSATGVPSGNTIYF
TRBD1 | TRBJ2-3 | TRBV4-3 | - | TGCGCCAGCAGCCAAGTGGACAGGGGGAGGGATACGCAGTATTTT | CASSQVDRGRDTQYF
- | TRBJ2-1 | TRBV12-5 | - | TGTGCTAGTGGTTCAGGGAATCGGCGTGAGCAGTTCTTC | CASGSGNRREQFF
TRBD1 | TRBJ1-5 | TRBV6-6 | - | TGTGCCAGCAGGATTGGGACAGGTCGGGCTCAGCCCCAGCATTTT | CASRIGTGRAQPQHF
- | TRBJ1-5 | TRBV18 | - | TGTGCCAGCTCACCGATTTTGACAGAAGACAATCAGCCCCAGCATTTT | CASSPILTEDNQPQHF
- | TRBJ1-1 | TRBV30 | - | TGTGCCTGGAGTGAACAGTTGAACACTGAAGCTTTCTTT | CAWSEQLNTEAFF
- | TRBJ2-7 | TRBV7-3 | - | TGTGCCAGCAGCTTATTAGGCGCGGACGAGCAGTACTTC | CASSLLGADEQYF
- | TRBJ2-7 | TRBV7-3 | - | TGTGCCAGCAGCGCGACAGGTACCTACGAGCAGTACTTC | CASSATGTYEQYF
- | TRBJ2-7 | TRBV6-5 | - | TGTGCCAGCAGTTACGACACCTTCTCCTACGAGCAGTACTTC | CASSYDTFSYEQYF
- | TRBJ2-7 | TRBV10-3 | - | TGTGCCACGAGAATACCGACGGGGGAGCAGTACTTC | CATRIPTGEQYF
- | TRBJ2-2 | TRBV6-5 | once | TGTGCCAGCAGTTACCAGGCAGGGACCGGGGAGCTGTTTTTT | CASSYQAGTGELFF
TRBD2 | TRBJ2-5 | TRBV19 | once | TGTGCCAGTAGTACTAGCGGGAGGGCTAAAGAGACCCAGTACTTC | CASSTSGRAKETQYF
TRBD1 | TRBJ1-5 | TRBV15 | once | TGTGCCACGGGGACAGGGGGCGATGATCAGCCCCAGCATTTT | CATGTGGDDQPQHF
TRBD1 | TRBJ1-2 | TRBV7-3 | - | TGTGCCAGCAGCCCGGACAGGGTGGGCTACACCTTC | CASSPDRVGYTF
- | TRBJ2-2 | TRBV19 | - | TGTGCCAGTAGTATACGTAGCCGCGGGGAGCTGTTTTTT | CASSIRSRGELFF
- | TRBJ2-7 | TRBV27 | - | TGTGCCAGCAGTTTAGCGTCGGGACAACTTCTTGGGAAGCAGTACTTC | CASSLASGQLLGKQYF
- | TRBJ1-2 | TRBV13 | - | TGTGCCAGCAGACGCATCACAAGGGGTGTTCTAGACCCCAGTAGTCTCTATGGCTACACCTTC | CASRRITRGVLDPSSLYGYTF
- | TRBJ1-2 | TRBV7-8 | once | TGTGCCAGCAGCCCCGGCGGGGTTTTGGGGTATGGCTACACCTTC | CASSPGGVLGYGYTF
- | TRBJ1-2 | TRBV7-9 | - | TGTGCCATTTCCCCCGTCGAGTACACCTTC | CAISPVEYTF
TRBD1 | TRBJ2-7 | TRBV5-4 | - | TGTGCCAGCAGCTTGCAGGGGGCGAGCTCCTACGAGCAGTACTTC | CASSLQGASSYEQYF
TRBD2 | TRBJ2-1 | TRBV7-7 | - | TGTGCTAGCAGCTTAGTCTCTAGCGGGGGGGTGGAGCAGTTCTTC | CASSLVSSGGVEQFF
TRBD1 | TRBJ2-7 | TRBV7-8 | - | TGTGCCAGCAGCCACTCTTCAGGGGGCGTTCCCGAGCAGTACTTC | CASSHSSGGVPEQYF
- | TRBJ2-5 | TRBV19 | - | TGTGCCAGTAGTACACAGGGTTACACGTACCAAGAGACCCAGTACTTC | CASSTQGYTYQETQYF
TRBD1 | TRBJ1-2 | TRBV5-4 | - | TGTGCCAGCAGCTTCTCGGGACAGGGGGCCTATGGCTACACCTTC | CASSFSGQGAYGYTF
- | TRBJ2-1 | TRBV5-6 | - | TGTGCCAGCAGCTTGGGTGACAGTTACAATGAGCAGTTCTTC | CASSLGDSYNEQFF
- | TRBJ1-3 | TRBV13 | - | TGTGCCAGCTCCCGGGAGGGCACCATATATTTT | CASSREGTIYF
- | TRBJ2-2 | TRBV30 | - | TGTGCCTGGAGTGTAGGAGTGAACACCGGGGAGCTGTTTTTT | CAWSVGVNTGELFF
TRBD2 | TRBJ2-5 | TRBV4-2 | - | TGTGCCAGCAGCCAAAAGATGAGAGGGGCGGGGGGGCAAGAGACCCAGTACTTC | CASSQKMRGAGGQETQYF
- | TRBJ1-1 | TRBV5-6 | - | TGTGCCAGCAGATTTGAGGGAGGAACTGAAGCTTTCTTT | CASRFEGGTEAFF
TRBD1 | TRBJ1-2 | TRBV6-4 | - | TGTGCCAGCAGTGATAACAGGGGGAATGGCTACACCTTC | CASSDNRGNGYTF
TRBD2 | TRBJ2-3 | TRBV19 | - | TGTGCCAGTACCCTCGGGGGGGTCAGCACAGATACGCAGTATTTT | CASTLGGVSTDTQYF
- | TRBJ1-2 | TRBV28 | - | TGTGCCAGCACCCCCGAGACAGCTAACTATGGCTACACCTTC | CASTPETANYGYTF
TRBD1 | TRBJ1-5 | TRBV7-8 | - | TGTGCCAGCAGCTCAGCCCGGACAGGGAATAGCAATCAGCCCCAGCATTTT | CASSSARTGNSNQPQHF
TRBD1 | TRBJ1-1 | TRBV2 | - | TGTGCCAGCAGTGAAGGACAGGGGATGTGGAACACTGAAGCTTTCTTT | CASSEGQGMWNTEAFF
- | TRBJ1-1 | TRBV4-1 | - | TGCGCCAGCAGCCAATCTTACGGGGGAAACACTGAAGCTTTCTTT | CASSQSYGGNTEAFF
TRBD1 | TRBJ2-3 | TRBV29-1 | - | TGCAGCGTTCCACCGGGGAACAGGGGGCATATAGATACGCAGTATTTT | CSVPPGNRGHIDTQYF
- | TRBJ1-1 | TRBV29-1 | once | TGCAGCGTCGCACAGGAAGGGTTAGCTTTCTTT | CSVAQEGLAFF
- | TRBJ2-5 | TRBV6-4 | - | TGTGCCAGCAGTGACTCGGGGGGTAGAGAGACCCAGTACTTC | CASSDSGGRETQYF